This record concerns one TCR beta chain sequence. The antigen is unknown. Time point noted: peripheral blood 6 weeks after treatment start. TCR analog templates of synthetic origin were spiked into each PCR. This table comes from immunoSEQ multiplex PCR, and its TCRdb copy is limited to in-frame clones, with some not included. The top ten hold about 10% of the sample, which has 50,000 or so clones, approximately 86% seen once. The record originates from a study of PD-L1 blockade in urothelial cancer. On the study more broadly: Analysis of the blood was performed 3 weeks (second dose) and 6 weeks after treatment start.

Study-level results: More expansion of tumor-associated blood clones, seen at 3 weeks, marked durable-benefit patients.

The CDR3 extends over 14 amino acids. Losses at the gene ends were 1 base for V and 6 bases for J; bases not matched to a gene: 5. In germline, CDR1 is LNHNV, CDR2 YYDKDF (reference sequence). This sequence originates from a man aged 60 to 69 with urothelial cancer. This chain uses TRBV15 with TRBJ2-7, with 8 bases matching TRBD2. The sequences come from PBMCs, collected around atezolizumab (anti-PD-L1) treatment. In DNA form, the CDR3 reads TGTGCCACCAGCAGAGCGGGGGGGCTAGGCGAGCAGTACTTC. Protein: CATSRAGGLGEQYF.